Following are 25 T cell receptor beta chains from one sample sequenced in a study of blood T cell repertoires in COVID-19. The data were produced by immunoSEQ multiplex PCR, yet TCRdb's version contains in-frame clones alone and is incomplete. The sample consists of under 60,000 clones, about 88% of them appearing once. The material sequenced was peripheral blood. The receptors were gathered from a human donor in a cohort sampled during active COVID-19.

With respect to this clone: Within the sample, other DNA sequences also encode this same CDR3. CDR3 nucleotides: TGTGCCAGCAGTGGGGCTGGTAGCGGGCTCCAAGAGACCCAGTACTTC. Protein product: CASSGAGSGLQETQYF. This chain links TRBV27 with TRBJ2-5; 7 bases agree with TRBD2. J was trimmed by 1 base and V by 5 bases; bases with no gene match: 10. This CDR3 has 16 residues. Germline CDR1 MNHEY, CDR2 SMNVEV (reference sequence).

CDR3 loop: CASSPQGGVGTEAFF. DNA of the CDR3: TGTGCCAGCTCACCACAGGGAGGGGTAGGAACTGAAGCTTTCTTT. The J gene is TRBJ1-1, the V gene TRBV18; D is perhaps TRBD1 (5 bases). V lost 1 base and J 5 bases, leaving 14 bases between the germline ends. CDR1 and CDR2 from the germline V gene are KGHSH and LQKENI. CDR3 size: 15 residues.

This chain connects TRBV24-1 to TRBJ2-2, with 8 bases identical to TRBD1. Germline CDR1 is KGHDR and CDR2 is SFDVKD. The CDR3 totals 15 residues. Trimming at V came to 8 bases and at J to 7 bases, leaving 11 bases not matched to a gene. The CDR3 nucleotides read TGTGCCACCACACTGCCGGGACAGGAGGTCGGGGAGCTGTTTTTT. This codes for CATTLPGQEVGELFF.

The chain has TRBV5-1 and TRBJ1-2; no reliable D call. The CDR3 length is 12 residues. The germline V gene encodes CDR1 SGHRS and CDR2 YFSETQ. V shed 0 bases and J shed 5 bases, with 5 bases lying between them. CDR3 amino acids: CASSLAGYGYTF. The CDR3 DNA reads TGCGCCAGCAGCTTGGCGGGGTATGGCTACACCTTC. The variable domain in full, with the rest retrieved from reference TRBV5-1 and TRBJ1-2, is KAGVTQTPRYLIKTRGQQVTLSCSPISGHRSVSWYQQTPGQGLQFLFEYFSETQRNKGNFPGRFSGRQFSNSRSEMNVSTLELGDSALYLCASSLAGYGYTFGSGTRLTVV.

The V call is TRBV9, the J call TRBJ2-3; no reliable D call. This CDR3 comprises 15 residues. Trimming shortened V by 4 bases and J by 3 bases, and 15 bases separated the two germline ends. Germline lookup yields CDR1 SGDLS and CDR2 YYNGEE. Written as DNA, the CDR3 is TGTGCCAGCAGCCTGGCGGCGGATTGGACAGATACGCAGTATTTT. It translates to CASSLAADWTDTQYF.

The gene calls are TRBV7-8 and TRBJ2-2; 8 bases fit TRBD1. CDR3 length: 17 amino acids. The V gene end was trimmed by 2 bases and the J gene end by 1 base; junction bases not matched to a gene: 6. CDR1 and CDR2 from the germline V gene are SGHVS and FQNEAQ. Written as DNA, the CDR3 is TGTGCCAGCAGCTTACGATCCGGGACAGGGAACACCGGGGAGCTGTTTTTT. It yields the protein CASSLRSGTGNTGELFF. The entire variable domain, with the rest obtained from reference TRBV7-8 and TRBJ2-2, is as follows: GAGVSQSPRYKVAKRGQDVALRCDPISGHVSLFWYQQALGQGPEFLTYFQNEAQLDKSGLPSDRFFAERPEGSVSTLKIQRTQQEDSAVYLCASSLRSGTGNTGELFFGEGSRLTVL.

This clone appeared a single time. The CDR3 loop is CATSASTNEKLFF. The DNA of the CDR3 is TGTGCCACCAGTGCATCAACTAATGAAAAACTGTTTTTT. The chain couples TRBV24-1 to TRBJ1-4; no clear D gene. Germline V CDR1 and CDR2: KGHDR, SFDVKD. The length of the CDR3 is 13 residues. V gave up 5 bases and J gave up 0 bases, with 3 bases separating them.

This chain uses TRBV5-5 with TRBJ2-2, with 8 nucleotides matching TRBD1. The germline gives CDR1 SGHKS, CDR2 YYEKEE (reference sequence). The CDR3 contains 16 residues. J was trimmed by 0 bases and V by 4 bases; bases with no gene match: 5. The CDR3, as DNA: TGTGCCAGCAGCCCCAGGGACAGGACGAACACCGGGGAGCTGTTTTTT. Its translation: CASSPRDRTNTGELFF.

V and J are TRBV6-5 and TRBJ2-6; TRBD1 agrees at 7 bases. Germline V gene lookup returns CDR1 MNHEY and CDR2 SVGAGI. V lost 11 bases and J lost 0; bases outside the gene matches: 7. The CDR3 covers 15 residues. CDR3: CAGEQGNSGANVLTF. The DNA of the CDR3 is TGTGCCGGGGAACAGGGGAACTCTGGGGCCAACGTCCTGACTTTC.

This clone was detected a few times. This rearrangement joins TRBV6-5 to TRBJ1-5, with TRBD1 matching over 7 bases. CDR3 length: 14 amino acids. Germline values: CDR1 MNHEY, CDR2 SVGAGI. V was pared by 8 bases and J by 3 bases, with 7 bases of the junction left unmatched. CDR3 region: CASVLTGSNQPQHF. In DNA form, the CDR3 reads TGTGCCAGCGTACTGACAGGGTCCAATCAGCCCCAGCATTTT.

The chain joins TRBV10-3 to TRBJ2-7; D is possibly TRBD2 (5 bases). Germline CDR1 and CDR2: ENHRY and SYGVKD. The CDR3 length is 14 residues. The V and J ends lost 0 bases and 3 bases respectively, with 9 bases between them. CDR3: CAISESLRVYEQYF. The CDR3 region has the DNA TGTGCCATCAGTGAGTCTCTGAGGGTCTACGAGCAGTACTTC.

This clone was seen only once. V and J are TRBV11-3 and TRBJ2-5, with 10 bases lining up with TRBD2. In germline, CDR1 is SGHNT, CDR2 YENEEA. The CDR3 sequence is 13 residues long. Germline trimming cut 5 bases from V and 5 bases from J; bases unmatched to any gene: 2. Written as DNA, the CDR3 is TGTGCCAGCAGCATTAGCGGGAGGGAGACCCAGTACTTC. Encoded protein: CASSISGRETQYF.

The chain uses TRBV5-1 and TRBJ2-1; 9 bases align to TRBD1. There are 13 residues in the CDR3. V was pared by 1 base and J by 10 bases, with 3 bases of the junction left unmatched. Germline-derived CDR1 and CDR2 are SGHRS and YFSETQ. The CDR3 is CASSLFDRGEQFF. The CDR3 coding sequence is TGCGCCAGCAGCTTGTTTGACAGGGGGGAGCAGTTCTTC.

The rearrangement joins TRBV19 to TRBJ2-4, with no clear D. CDR3 size: 13 residues. Trimming took off 3 bases at V and 0 bases at J, with 3 bases between the two ends. Per the germline V gene, CDR1 is LNHDA and CDR2 is SQIVND (reference sequence). CDR3 coding DNA: TGTGCCAGTAGTATCATAGCCAAAAACATTCAGTACTTC. Its protein product is CASSIIAKNIQYF.

In this sample, this clone turned up a few times. V usage is TRBV19 and J usage is TRBJ1-4; 9 bases align to TRBD1. This CDR3 contains 16 residues. Trimming at V came to 5 bases and at J to 6 bases, leaving 10 bases not matched to a gene. Looked up from germline, CDR1 is LNHDA and CDR2 is SQIVND (reference sequence). CDR3 amino acids: CASSATDRGYYEKLFF. The CDR3 nucleotides are TGTGCCAGTAGTGCTACGGACAGGGGATATTATGAAAAACTGTTTTTT.

This chain links TRBV23-1 with TRBJ1-2; D call uncertain. TRBV23-1 is treated as an ORF (open reading frame) with a function not yet certain. The length of the CDR3 is 15 residues. Trimming pared 0 bases from V and 3 bases from J, leaving 11 bases between. CDR3 coding DNA: TGCGCCAGCAGTCAATCCCGAAGAGGTGACTATGGCTACACCTTC. Amino acid sequence: CASSQSRRGDYGYTF.

This chain joins TRBV6-6 and TRBJ2-1; tentative D call: TRBD2 (5 bases). Looked up from germline, CDR1 is MNHNY and CDR2 is SVGAGI (reference sequence). This CDR3 has 13 residues. The germline V and J ends were trimmed by 7 bases and 8 bases, with 15 bases remaining between them. The DNA of the CDR3 is TGTGCCAGCATTTGGACGCCCGGGGATGAGCAGTTCTTC. Protein sequence: CASIWTPGDEQFF.

This sequence joins TRBV19 and TRBJ1-4; the D is unclear. The CDR3 contains 14 residues. CDR1 is LNHDA and CDR2 is SQIVND in the germline V gene (reference sequence). V was pared by 7 bases and J by 1 base, with 10 bases between. CDR3 region: CASKNRGTNEKLFF. CDR3 sequence (DNA): TGTGCCAGTAAAAACCGGGGAACTAATGAAAAACTGTTTTTT.

The chain uses TRBV5-4 and TRBJ2-7, with TRBD2 matching 7 bases. This CDR3 is built from 14 residues. Germline lookup yields CDR1 SGHNT and CDR2 YYREEE (reference sequence). The J segment lost 2 bases and the V segment lost 3 bases, leaving 5 bases of the junction unmatched. DNA for the CDR3: TGTGCCAGCAGCTCGGGACTATCAACCTACGAGCAGTACTTC. Its translation is CASSSGLSTYEQYF.

This clone was observed a single time. The chain joins TRBV30 to TRBJ1-6; 9 bases fit TRBD1. Germline V gives CDR1 GTSNPN, CDR2 SVGIG (reference sequence). V lost 2 bases and J lost 7; bases outside the gene matches: 9. CDR3 length: 16 residues. CDR3 in DNA: TGTGCCTGGAGTCCGACCGGGACAGGGCAAAATTCACCCCTCCACTTT. Translating it yields CAWSPTGTGQNSPLHF.

V gene TRBV2 combines with J gene TRBJ2-5, with D unresolved. Trimming took off 2 bases at V and 9 bases at J, with 7 bases between the two ends. Germline loops: CDR1 SNHLY, CDR2 FYNNEI. CDR3 length: 11 residues. CDR3 sequence reads: CASSELTAQYF. The CDR3 DNA is TGTGCCAGCAGTGAACTAACGGCCCAGTACTTC. Based on the CDR3 plus reference TRBV2 and TRBJ2-5, the full variable domain is EPEVTQTPSHQVTQMGQEVILRCVPISNHLYFYWYRQILGQKVEFLVSFYNNEISEKSEIFDDQFSVERPDGSNFTLKIRSTKLEDSAMYFCASSELTAQYFGPGTRLLVL.

The chain is built from TRBV10-3 and TRBJ2-7, with D perhaps matching TRBD2 (5 bases). The length of the CDR3 is 14 residues. Deletions cut 0 bases from V and 2 bases from J, with 8 bases between. Germline V gene sequence: CDR1 ENHRY, CDR2 SYGVKD. This CDR3 is CAISESTTTYEQYF. CDR3 coding DNA: TGTGCCATCAGTGAGTCGACTACCACCTACGAGCAGTACTTC.

The rearrangement uses TRBV6-5 and TRBJ2-5, with D hard to call. V was shortened by 4 bases and J by 5 bases, with 8 bases between the two germline ends. Germline loops: CDR1 MNHEY, CDR2 SVGAGI. This CDR3 comprises 12 residues. This CDR3 reads CASSSIRETQYF. As DNA, the CDR3 is TGTGCCAGCAGTTCGATTCGGGAGACCCAGTACTTC.

The V call is TRBV6-1, the J call TRBJ2-7, with 7 bases lining up with TRBD1. V lost 6 bases and J lost 7; bases outside the gene matches: 12. CDR1 is MNHNS, CDR2 SASEGT, per germline. This CDR3 has 14 residues. The CDR3 DNA is TGTGCCAGCAGACAACTACCGACAGGGAGTGAGCAGTACTTC. Its protein is CASRQLPTGSEQYF.

The V and J genes are TRBV29-1 and TRBJ1-1; D may be TRBD1 (6 bases). The germline CDR1 and CDR2 sequences are SQVTM and ANQGSEA. The V end lost 6 bases, the J end lost 0 bases, and 14 bases lay between the germline ends. CDR3 length: 14 residues. The CDR3 loop reads CSVGYDRLNTEAFF. The CDR3 region has the DNA TGCAGCGTCGGATACGACAGGTTGAACACTGAAGCTTTCTTT.